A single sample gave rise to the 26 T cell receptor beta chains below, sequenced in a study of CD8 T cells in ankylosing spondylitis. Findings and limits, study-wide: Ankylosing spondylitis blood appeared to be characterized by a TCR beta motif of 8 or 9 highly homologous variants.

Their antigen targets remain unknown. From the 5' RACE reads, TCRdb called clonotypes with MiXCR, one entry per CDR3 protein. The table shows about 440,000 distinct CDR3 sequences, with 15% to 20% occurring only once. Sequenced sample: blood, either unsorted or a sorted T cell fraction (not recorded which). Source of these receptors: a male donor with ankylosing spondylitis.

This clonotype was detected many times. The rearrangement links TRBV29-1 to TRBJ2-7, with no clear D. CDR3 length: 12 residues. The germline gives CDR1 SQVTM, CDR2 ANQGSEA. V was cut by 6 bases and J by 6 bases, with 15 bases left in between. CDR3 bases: TGCAGCGTAGGTGAGCAATTAGGCGAGCAGTACTTC. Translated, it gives CSVGEQLGEQYF.

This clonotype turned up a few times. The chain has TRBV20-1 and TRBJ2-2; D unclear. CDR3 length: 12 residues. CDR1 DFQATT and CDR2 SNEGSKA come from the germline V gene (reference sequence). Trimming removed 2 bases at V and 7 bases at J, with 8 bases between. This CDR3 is CSARSGGGELFF. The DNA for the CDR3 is TGCAGTGCTAGATCAGGCGGCGGGGAGCTGTTTTTT.

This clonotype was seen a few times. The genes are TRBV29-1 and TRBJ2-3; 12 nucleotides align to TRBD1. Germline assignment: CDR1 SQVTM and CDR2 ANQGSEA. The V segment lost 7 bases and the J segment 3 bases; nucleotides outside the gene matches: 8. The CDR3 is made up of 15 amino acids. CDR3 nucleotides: TGCAGCGCATCACCGGGACAGGGGGCAACAGATACGCAGTATTTT. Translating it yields CSASPGQGATDTQYF.

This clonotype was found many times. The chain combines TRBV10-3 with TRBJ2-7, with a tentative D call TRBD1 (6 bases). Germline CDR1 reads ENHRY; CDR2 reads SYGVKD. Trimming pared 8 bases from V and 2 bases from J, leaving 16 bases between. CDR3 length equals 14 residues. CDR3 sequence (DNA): TGTGCCATCGGCTTGACAGGCCAGACCTACGAGCAGTACTTC. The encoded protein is CAIGLTGQTYEQYF.

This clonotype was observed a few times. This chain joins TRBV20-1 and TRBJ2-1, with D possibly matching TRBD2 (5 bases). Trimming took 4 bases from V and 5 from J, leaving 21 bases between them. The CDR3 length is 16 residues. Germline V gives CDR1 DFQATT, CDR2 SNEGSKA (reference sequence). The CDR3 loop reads CSANTRSTRVDNEQFF. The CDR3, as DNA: TGCAGTGCTAACACCCGTTCGACGCGGGTAGACAATGAGCAGTTCTTC.

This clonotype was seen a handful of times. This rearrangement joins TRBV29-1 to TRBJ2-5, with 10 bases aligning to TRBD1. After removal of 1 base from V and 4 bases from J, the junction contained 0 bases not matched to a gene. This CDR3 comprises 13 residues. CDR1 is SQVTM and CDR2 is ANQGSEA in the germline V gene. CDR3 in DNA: TGCAGCGTTGAAGGGACAGGGGGAGAGACCCAGTACTTC. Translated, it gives CSVEGTGGETQYF. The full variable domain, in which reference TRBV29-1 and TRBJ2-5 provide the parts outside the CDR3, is SAVISQKPSRDICQRGTSLTIQCQVDSQVTMMFWYRQQPGQSLTLIATANQGSEATYESGFVIDKFPISRPNLTFSTLTVSNMSPEDSSIYLCSVEGTGGETQYFGPGTRLLVL.

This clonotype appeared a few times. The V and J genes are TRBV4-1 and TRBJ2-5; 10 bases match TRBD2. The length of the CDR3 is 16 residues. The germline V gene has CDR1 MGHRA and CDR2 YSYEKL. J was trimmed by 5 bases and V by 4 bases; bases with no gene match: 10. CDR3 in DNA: TGCGCCAGCAGCCCCCCCTTAGCGGGAGGATTGGAGACCCAGTACTTC. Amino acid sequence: CASSPPLAGGLETQYF.

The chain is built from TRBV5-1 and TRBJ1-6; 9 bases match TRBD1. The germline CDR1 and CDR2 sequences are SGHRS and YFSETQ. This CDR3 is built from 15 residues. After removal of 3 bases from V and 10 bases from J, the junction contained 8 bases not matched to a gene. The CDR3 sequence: CASSYGGQGGSPLHF. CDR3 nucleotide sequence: TGCGCCAGCAGCTACGGGGGACAGGGAGGATCACCCCTCCACTTT.

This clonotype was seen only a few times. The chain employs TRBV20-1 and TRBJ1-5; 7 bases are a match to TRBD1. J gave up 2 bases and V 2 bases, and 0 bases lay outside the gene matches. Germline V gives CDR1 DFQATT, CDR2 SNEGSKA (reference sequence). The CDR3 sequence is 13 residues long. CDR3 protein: CSARQGGNQPQHF. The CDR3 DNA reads TGCAGTGCTAGACAGGGGGGCAATCAGCCCCAGCATTTT.

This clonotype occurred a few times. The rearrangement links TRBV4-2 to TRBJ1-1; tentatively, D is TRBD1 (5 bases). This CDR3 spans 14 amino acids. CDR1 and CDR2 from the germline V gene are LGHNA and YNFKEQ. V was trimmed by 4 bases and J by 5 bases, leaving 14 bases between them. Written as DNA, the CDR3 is TGTGCCAGCAGCCCAGGCCAGAGGGGAACTGAAGCTTTCTTT. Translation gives CASSPGQRGTEAFF.

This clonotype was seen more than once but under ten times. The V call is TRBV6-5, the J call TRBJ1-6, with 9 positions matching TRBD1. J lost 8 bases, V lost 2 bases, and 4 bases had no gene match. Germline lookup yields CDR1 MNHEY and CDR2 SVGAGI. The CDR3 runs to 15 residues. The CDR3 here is CASSYNRGPDSPLHF. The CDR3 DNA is TGTGCCAGCAGTTACAACAGGGGGCCCGATTCACCCCTCCACTTT.

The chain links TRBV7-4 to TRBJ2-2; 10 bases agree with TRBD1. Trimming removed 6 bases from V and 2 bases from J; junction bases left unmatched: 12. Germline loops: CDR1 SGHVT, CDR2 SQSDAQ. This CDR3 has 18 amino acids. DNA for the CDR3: TGTGCCAGCAGGGGGGGGACAGGGGCCTCCCCCAACACCGGGGAGCTGTTTTTT. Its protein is CASRGGTGASPNTGELFF.

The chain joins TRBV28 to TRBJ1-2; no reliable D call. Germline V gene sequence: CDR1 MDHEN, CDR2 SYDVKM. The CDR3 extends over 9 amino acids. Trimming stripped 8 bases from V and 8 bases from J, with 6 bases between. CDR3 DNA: TGTGCCAGCTGTTGCGGCTACACCTTC. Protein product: CASCCGYTF.

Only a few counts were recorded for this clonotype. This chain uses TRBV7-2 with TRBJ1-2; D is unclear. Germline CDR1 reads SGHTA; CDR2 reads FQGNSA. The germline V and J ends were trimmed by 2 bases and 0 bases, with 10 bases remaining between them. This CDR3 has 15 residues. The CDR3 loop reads CASSLLFETNYGYTF. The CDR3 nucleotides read TGTGCCAGCAGCTTACTATTCGAGACTAACTATGGCTACACCTTC.

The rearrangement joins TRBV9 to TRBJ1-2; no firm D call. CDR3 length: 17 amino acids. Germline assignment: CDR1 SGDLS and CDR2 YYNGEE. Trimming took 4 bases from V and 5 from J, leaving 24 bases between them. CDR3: CASSPNWVPPLAYGYTF. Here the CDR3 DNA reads TGTGCCAGCAGCCCCAACTGGGTCCCCCCCTTGGCGTATGGCTACACCTTC.

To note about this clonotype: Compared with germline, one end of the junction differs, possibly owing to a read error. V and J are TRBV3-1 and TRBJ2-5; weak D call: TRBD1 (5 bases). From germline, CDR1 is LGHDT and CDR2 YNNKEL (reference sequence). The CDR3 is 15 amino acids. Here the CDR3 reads CASSEGVSYQETQYF. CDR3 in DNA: TGTGCCAGCAGCGAAGGGGTTAGTTACCAGGAGACCCAGTACTTC.

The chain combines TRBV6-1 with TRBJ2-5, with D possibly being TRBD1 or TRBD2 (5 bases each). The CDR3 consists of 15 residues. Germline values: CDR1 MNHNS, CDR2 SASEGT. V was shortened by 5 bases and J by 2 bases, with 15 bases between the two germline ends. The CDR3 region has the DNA TGTGCCAGCAGTACATACCGGGACCTGCAAGAGACCCAGTACTTC. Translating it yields CASSTYRDLQETQYF.

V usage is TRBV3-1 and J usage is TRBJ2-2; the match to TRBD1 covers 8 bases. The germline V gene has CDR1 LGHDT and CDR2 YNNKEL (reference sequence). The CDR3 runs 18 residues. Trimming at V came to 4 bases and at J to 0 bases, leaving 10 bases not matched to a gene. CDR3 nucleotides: TGTGCCAGCAGCCGGAAAGCAGGGGGCTCGGCGAACACCGGGGAGCTGTTTTTT. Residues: CASSRKAGGSANTGELFF.

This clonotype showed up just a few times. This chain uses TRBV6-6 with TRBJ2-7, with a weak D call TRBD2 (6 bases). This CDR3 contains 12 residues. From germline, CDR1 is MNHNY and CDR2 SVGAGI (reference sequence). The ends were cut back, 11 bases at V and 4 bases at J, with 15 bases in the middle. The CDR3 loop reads CAARGSQYEQYF. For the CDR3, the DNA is TGTGCCGCACGGGGGTCTCAATACGAGCAGTACTTC.

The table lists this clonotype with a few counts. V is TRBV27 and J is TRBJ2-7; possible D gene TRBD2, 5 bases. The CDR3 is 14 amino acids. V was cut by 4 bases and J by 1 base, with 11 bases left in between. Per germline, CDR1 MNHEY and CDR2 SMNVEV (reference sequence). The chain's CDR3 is CASSSPGVSYEQYF. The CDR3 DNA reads TGTGCCAGCAGTTCCCCCGGGGTGTCCTACGAGCAGTACTTC.

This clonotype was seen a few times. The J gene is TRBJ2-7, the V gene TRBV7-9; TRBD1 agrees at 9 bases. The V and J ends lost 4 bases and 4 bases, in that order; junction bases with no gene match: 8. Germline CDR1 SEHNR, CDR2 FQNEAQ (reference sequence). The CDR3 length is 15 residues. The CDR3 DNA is TGTGCCAGCAGCTCTCGGACAGGGGAGGGTTACGAGCAGTACTTC. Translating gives CASSSRTGEGYEQYF. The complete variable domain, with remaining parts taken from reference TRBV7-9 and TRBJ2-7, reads DTGVSQNPRHKITKRGQNVTFRCDPISEHNRLYWYRQTLGQGPEFLTYFQNEAQLEKSRLLSDRFSAERPKGSFSTLEIQRTEQGDSAMYLCASSSRTGEGYEQYFGPGTRLTVT.

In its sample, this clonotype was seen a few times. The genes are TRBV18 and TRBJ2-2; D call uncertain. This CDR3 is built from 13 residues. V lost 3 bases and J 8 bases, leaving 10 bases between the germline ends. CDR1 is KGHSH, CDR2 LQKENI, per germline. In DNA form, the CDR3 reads TGTGCCAGCTCACCGAACGACGGAGGGGAGCTGTTTTTT. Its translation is CASSPNDGGELFF.

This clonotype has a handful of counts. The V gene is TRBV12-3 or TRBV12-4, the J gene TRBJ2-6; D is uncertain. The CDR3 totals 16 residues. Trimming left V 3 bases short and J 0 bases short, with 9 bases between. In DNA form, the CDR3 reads TGTGCCAGCAGTTTCCTCCCTCGCTCTGGGGCCAACGTCCTGACTTTC. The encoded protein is CASSFLPRSGANVLTF.

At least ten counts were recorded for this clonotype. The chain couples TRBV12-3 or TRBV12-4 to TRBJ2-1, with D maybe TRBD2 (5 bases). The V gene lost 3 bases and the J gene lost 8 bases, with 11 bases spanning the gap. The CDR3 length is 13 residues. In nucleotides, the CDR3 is TGTGCCAGCAGTTTGGGGAGCGTCCATGAGCAGTTCTTC. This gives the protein CASSLGSVHEQFF.

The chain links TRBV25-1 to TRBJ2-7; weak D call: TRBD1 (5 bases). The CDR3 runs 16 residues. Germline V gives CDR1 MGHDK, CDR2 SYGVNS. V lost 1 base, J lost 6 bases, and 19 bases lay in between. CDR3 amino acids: CASSESSQGILGEQYF. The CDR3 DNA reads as TGTGCCAGCAGTGAATCTTCCCAGGGTATCCTAGGCGAGCAGTACTTC.

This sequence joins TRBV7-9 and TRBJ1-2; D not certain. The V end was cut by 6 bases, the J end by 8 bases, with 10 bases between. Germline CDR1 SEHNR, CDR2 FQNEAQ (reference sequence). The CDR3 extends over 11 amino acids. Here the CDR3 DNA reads TGTGCCAGCAGTACAAGGGAAGGCTACACCTTC. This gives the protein CASSTREGYTF.